One sample yielded the 25 T cell receptor beta chains listed below, sequenced in a study of blood T cell repertoires in COVID-19. Method: immunoSEQ multiplex PCR; TCRdb's copy keeps in-frame clones and lacks some. The sample consists of hundreds of thousands of clones, about 80% of them appearing once. Source material: peripheral blood. Receptors originate from a woman aged 80 or over with acute or convalescent COVID-19.

This chain connects TRBV6-5 to TRBJ1-2, with 7 bases that match TRBD1. The germline CDR1 and CDR2 sequences are MNHEY and SVGAGI. With 4 bases clipped from V and 6 bases from J, the junction kept 11 bases outside the gene matches. CDR3 length: 15 residues. The CDR3 DNA is TGTGCCAGCAGTTCCAGGTCCAGGGGGAGGAATGGCTACACCTTC. Amino acids: CASSSRSRGRNGYTF.

With respect to this clone: The sample carries other DNA sequences with the same CDR3. This sequence joins TRBV7-2 and TRBJ2-7; TRBD1 might be the D (7 bases). Trimming stripped 3 bases from V and 0 bases from J, with 12 bases between. CDR1 is SGHTA, CDR2 FQGNSA, per germline. This CDR3 has 15 amino acids. The CDR3 loop is CASSLQGGPSYEQYF. The CDR3 bases are TGTGCCAGCAGCTTGCAGGGGGGTCCCTCCTACGAGCAGTACTTC. Based on the CDR3 plus reference TRBV7-2 and TRBJ2-7, the full variable domain is GAGVSQSPSNKVTEKGKDVELRCDPISGHTALYWYRQSLGQGLEFLIYFQGNSAPDKSGLPSDRFSAERTGGSVSTLTIQRTQQEDSAVYLCASSLQGGPSYEQYFGPGTRLTVT.

The V and J genes are TRBV2 and TRBJ1-5; weak D call: TRBD1 (5 bases). V dropped 2 bases and J dropped 2 bases, with 16 bases sitting between them. This CDR3 is 17 amino acids long. The V gene's germline CDR1 is SNHLY and CDR2 FYNNEI. The CDR3 here is CASSEIGSGWGNQPQHF. The CDR3 DNA reads as TGTGCCAGCAGTGAAATAGGGTCAGGGTGGGGCAATCAGCCCCAGCATTTT. The full variable domain, its missing parts supplied by reference TRBV2 and TRBJ1-5, is EPEVTQTPSHQVTQMGQEVILRCVPISNHLYFYWYRQILGQKVEFLVSFYNNEISEKSEIFDDQFSVERPDGSNFTLKIRSTKLEDSAMYFCASSEIGSGWGNQPQHFGDGTRLSIL.

This clone was found a few times. The chain recombines TRBV10-3 with TRBJ2-5; D is undetermined. The CDR3 covers 13 residues. Germline V gene data show CDR1 as ENHRY and CDR2 as SYGVKD. The germline V and J ends were trimmed by 4 bases and 0 bases, with 6 bases remaining between them. CDR3 sequence reads: CAISARDQETQYF. The CDR3 DNA reads as TGTGCCATCAGTGCTCGAGACCAAGAGACCCAGTACTTC.

This chain uses TRBV12-5 with TRBJ1-5, with D unresolved. V was cut by 3 bases and J by 4 bases, with 10 bases left in between. The CDR3 has 14 residues. CDR1 is LGHNT and CDR2 is FRNRAP in the germline V gene. Here the CDR3 reads CASGLGPENQPQHF. The CDR3 nucleotides read TGTGCTAGTGGTTTAGGTCCGGAGAATCAGCCCCAGCATTTT.

This clone was detected once. V usage is TRBV18 and J usage is TRBJ1-5; 7 bases fit TRBD1. CDR1 KGHSH and CDR2 LQKENI come from the germline V gene. The CDR3 spans 15 residues. The junction had 6 bases not matched to a gene; V was cut back by 3 bases and J by 4 bases. Here the CDR3 reads CASSPGAGGNQPQHF. The CDR3 coding sequence is TGTGCCAGCTCACCGGGGGCAGGGGGTAATCAGCCCCAGCATTTT.

The sample holds one count of this clone. The gene calls are TRBV7-2 and TRBJ1-2, with TRBD1 matching 8 bases. Germline V lookup: CDR1 SGHTA, CDR2 FQGNSA. The CDR3 contains 15 residues. The J segment lost 3 bases and the V segment lost 3 bases, leaving 6 bases of the junction unmatched. The CDR3 is CASSFTGTGHYGYTF. The CDR3, as DNA: TGTGCCAGCAGCTTTACCGGGACAGGCCACTATGGCTACACCTTC.

This clone was seen only a few times. The chain couples TRBV19 to TRBJ1-3; the match to TRBD1 covers 7 bases. Germline values: CDR1 LNHDA, CDR2 SQIVND (reference sequence). This CDR3 has 16 residues. Trimming at V came to 4 bases and at J to 0 bases, leaving 6 bases not matched to a gene. CDR3 residues: CASSNYGTASGNTIYF. In DNA, the CDR3 is TGTGCCAGTAGTAACTACGGGACAGCCTCTGGAAACACCATATATTTT. The variable domain in full, with the rest retrieved from reference TRBV19 and TRBJ1-3, is DGGITQSPKYLFRKEGQNVTLSCEQNLNHDAMYWYRQDPGQGLRLIYYSQIVNDFQKGDIAEGYSVSREKKESFPLTVTSAQKNPTAFYLCASSNYGTASGNTIYFGEGSWLTVV.

This sequence joins TRBV6-2 or TRBV6-3 and TRBJ2-3; D uncertain. Germline-derived CDR1 and CDR2 are MNHEY and SVGEGT. This CDR3 is 16 amino acids long. V lost 5 bases to trimming and J lost 2 bases, with 17 bases between them. The CDR3 reads CASSALAGELTDTQYF. CDR3 bases: TGTGCCAGCAGTGCCCTCGCTGGAGAACTCACAGATACGCAGTATTTT.

The chain joins TRBV6-2 or TRBV6-3 to TRBJ2-6, with D tentatively TRBD2 (6 bases). Germline loops: CDR1 MNHEY, CDR2 SVGEGT. The V end lost 4 bases, the J end lost 4 bases, and 11 bases lay between the germline ends. This CDR3 is 15 amino acids long. The CDR3 loop is CASSFGGTGANVLTF. Written as DNA, the CDR3 is TGTGCCAGCAGTTTTGGGGGGACCGGGGCCAACGTCCTGACTTTC.

The rearrangement joins TRBV3-1 (or the pseudogene TRBV3-2) to TRBJ2-1; D is unresolved. The CDR3 runs to 12 residues. Germline loops: CDR1 LGHDT, CDR2 YNNKEL (reference sequence). V lost 2 bases and J lost 10, with 9 bases in between. The CDR3 loop is CASSQSNWEQFF. The CDR3 DNA reads TGTGCCAGCAGCCAAAGTAACTGGGAGCAGTTCTTC.

This clone has a handful of counts. The chain carries TRBV19 and TRBJ1-2; D might be TRBD1 (6 bases). Germline values: CDR1 LNHDA, CDR2 SQIVND (reference sequence). V dropped 3 bases and J dropped 5 bases, with 13 bases sitting between them. This CDR3 region has 14 residues. CDR3 nucleotides: TGTGCCAGTAGTATTATCACAGGGAGTTATGGCTACACCTTC. Translated: CASSIITGSYGYTF.

The CDR3 DNA reads TGCGCCAGCAGCTTGGAGGGGACTCTACAAGAGACCCAGTACTTC. Amino acid sequence: CASSLEGTLQETQYF. V is TRBV5-1 and J is TRBJ2-5; TRBD2 is a possible D gene (6 bases). Germline values: CDR1 SGHRS, CDR2 YFSETQ. V lost 0 bases, J lost 2 bases, and 11 bases lay in between. This CDR3 has 15 residues.

This chain links TRBV3-1 (or the pseudogene TRBV3-2) with TRBJ1-1; TRBD1 might be the D (5 bases). V lost 0 bases and J lost 7, with 12 bases in between. Germline CDR1 and CDR2: LGHDT and YNNKEL (reference sequence). This CDR3 is 14 amino acids long. CDR3 bases: TGTGCCAGCAGCCAAGAGGGAGGGGTGGGTGAAGCTTTCTTT. It encodes CASSQEGGVGEAFF.

This clone was seen a single time. CDR3 in DNA: TGTGCCACCAGCTCGGGGCAGGGGCCCAGGGGCGAGCAGTACTTC. Encoded protein: CATSSGQGPRGEQYF. The chain combines TRBV15 with TRBJ2-7; D is possibly TRBD1 (6 bases). Between the trimmed V and J ends, which lost 5 bases and 6 bases, there was a span of 20 bases. This CDR3 comprises 15 residues. CDR1 and CDR2 (germline): LNHNV, YYDKDF (reference sequence). Full variable domain (outside the CDR3, taken from reference TRBV15 and TRBJ2-7): DAMVIQNPRYQVTQFGKPVTLSCSQTLNHNVMYWYQQKSSQAPKLLFHYYDKDFNNEADTPDNFQSRRPNTSFCFLDIRSPGLGDTAMYLCATSSGQGPRGEQYFGPGTRLTVT.

This clone came up once. Germline is not matched at one junction end, which may reflect a read error. V and J are TRBV13 and TRBJ2-1, with 8 bases fitting TRBD2. The CDR3 length is 15 residues. Per the germline V gene, CDR1 is PRHDT and CDR2 is FYEKMQ (reference sequence). CDR3 nucleotides: TGTGCCAGCAGCATAGGCGGGGGGCGAGTCGATGAGCAGTTCTTC. Its translation is CASSIGGGRVDEQFF.

This chain links TRBV6-2 or TRBV6-3 with TRBJ2-6; TRBD2 is a possible D gene (5 bases). From germline, CDR1 is MNHEY and CDR2 SVGEGT. V lost 3 bases, J lost 9 bases, and 15 bases lay in between. This CDR3 comprises 15 residues. Here the CDR3 reads CASSYPRAQFNVLTF. CDR3 nucleotide sequence: TGTGCCAGCAGTTATCCGCGGGCCCAGTTCAACGTCCTGACTTTC.

A few counts support this clone. The CDR3 bases are TGTGCCAGCAACCCGGGACTAGCGAGCTACGAGCAGTACTTC. This gives the protein CASNPGLASYEQYF. V is TRBV7-2 and J is TRBJ2-7; 10 bases match TRBD2. The germline V gene encodes CDR1 SGHTA and CDR2 FQGNSA. Trimming cost V 7 bases and J 3 bases; bases outside gene matches: 6. The CDR3 consists of 14 residues.

The V call is TRBV5-1, the J call TRBJ1-1; D gene uncertain. V lost 4 bases to trimming and J lost 5 bases, with 9 bases between them. The CDR3 is made up of 12 amino acids. Germline V CDR1 and CDR2: SGHRS, YFSETQ. The CDR3 spells CASSGTGTEAFF. The CDR3 DNA is TGCGCCAGCAGCGGTACGGGTACTGAAGCTTTCTTT.

The V gene is TRBV2, the J gene TRBJ1-4; D might be TRBD1 (5 bases). The V gene lost 2 bases and the J gene lost 7 bases, with 11 bases spanning the gap. The length of the CDR3 is 14 residues. The germline V gene encodes CDR1 SNHLY and CDR2 FYNNEI. CDR3 bases: TGTGCCAGCAGTGAACAGTCCAGGGCTGAAAAACTGTTTTTT. The encoded protein is CASSEQSRAEKLFF.

CDR3 nucleotides: TGTGCCATCAGTGGGCGGGACGGAGGTGAAGCTTTCTTT. It specifies CAISGRDGGEAFF. The V and J genes are TRBV10-3 and TRBJ1-1; D is possibly TRBD1 (5 bases). The CDR3 totals 13 residues. Trimming stripped 4 bases from V and 7 bases from J, with 13 bases between. CDR1 ENHRY and CDR2 SYGVKD come from the germline V gene.

The genes are TRBV11-3 and TRBJ1-2, with D possibly matching TRBD1 (5 bases). Germline CDR1 is SGHNT and CDR2 is YENEEA. V was cut by 7 bases and J by 8 bases, with 17 bases left in between. The CDR3 length is 13 residues. CDR3 sequence: CASTSGHPEGYTF. The CDR3 DNA reads as TGTGCCAGCACCTCAGGACACCCTGAGGGCTACACCTTC.

This chain joins TRBV7-8 and TRBJ1-4; D perhaps matches TRBD1 (5 bases). V dropped 5 bases and J dropped 2 bases, with 12 bases sitting between them. Germline V gene data show CDR1 as SGHVS and CDR2 as FQNEAQ. This CDR3 comprises 15 residues. Here the CDR3 DNA reads TGTGCCAGCAGCCTGGACAAGGTTACTAATGAAAAACTGTTTTTT. Translated, it gives CASSLDKVTNEKLFF.

The chain combines TRBV5-6 with TRBJ1-2; 8 bases are a match to TRBD1. The junction had 6 bases not matched to a gene; V was cut back by 0 bases and J by 8 bases. CDR3 length equals 14 residues. Per germline, CDR1 SGHDT and CDR2 YYEEEE. CDR3 DNA: TGTGCCAGCAGCTTGGGCGACAGGGGAGGCGGCTACACCTTC. This encodes CASSLGDRGGGYTF.

Notes on this clone: At the DNA level, this CDR3 is encoded by other sequences in the same sample as well. The J gene is TRBJ2-7, the V gene TRBV5-4, with D possibly matching TRBD2 (6 bases). Germline CDR1 reads SGHNT; CDR2 reads YYREEE (reference sequence). The CDR3 has 14 residues. Trimming took off 0 bases at V and 2 bases at J, with 9 bases between the two ends. CDR3 protein: CASSLGGGTYEQYF. The CDR3 DNA sequence: TGTGCCAGCAGCTTGGGGGGCGGGACCTACGAGCAGTACTTC.